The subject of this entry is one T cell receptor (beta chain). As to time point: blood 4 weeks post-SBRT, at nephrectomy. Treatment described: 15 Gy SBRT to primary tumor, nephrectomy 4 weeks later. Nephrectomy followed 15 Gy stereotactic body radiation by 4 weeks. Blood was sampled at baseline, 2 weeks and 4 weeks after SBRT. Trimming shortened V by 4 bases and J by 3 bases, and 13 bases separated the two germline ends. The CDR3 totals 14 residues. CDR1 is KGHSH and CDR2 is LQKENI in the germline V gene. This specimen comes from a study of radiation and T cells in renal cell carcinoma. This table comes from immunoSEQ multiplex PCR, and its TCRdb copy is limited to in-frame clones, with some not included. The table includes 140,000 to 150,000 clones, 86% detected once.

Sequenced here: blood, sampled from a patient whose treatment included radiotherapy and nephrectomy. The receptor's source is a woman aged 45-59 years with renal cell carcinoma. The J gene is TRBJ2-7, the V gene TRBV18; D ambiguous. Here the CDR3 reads CASSLASRGYEQYF. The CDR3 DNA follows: TGTGCCAGCTCACTCGCAAGCAGAGGCTACGAGCAGTACTTC.